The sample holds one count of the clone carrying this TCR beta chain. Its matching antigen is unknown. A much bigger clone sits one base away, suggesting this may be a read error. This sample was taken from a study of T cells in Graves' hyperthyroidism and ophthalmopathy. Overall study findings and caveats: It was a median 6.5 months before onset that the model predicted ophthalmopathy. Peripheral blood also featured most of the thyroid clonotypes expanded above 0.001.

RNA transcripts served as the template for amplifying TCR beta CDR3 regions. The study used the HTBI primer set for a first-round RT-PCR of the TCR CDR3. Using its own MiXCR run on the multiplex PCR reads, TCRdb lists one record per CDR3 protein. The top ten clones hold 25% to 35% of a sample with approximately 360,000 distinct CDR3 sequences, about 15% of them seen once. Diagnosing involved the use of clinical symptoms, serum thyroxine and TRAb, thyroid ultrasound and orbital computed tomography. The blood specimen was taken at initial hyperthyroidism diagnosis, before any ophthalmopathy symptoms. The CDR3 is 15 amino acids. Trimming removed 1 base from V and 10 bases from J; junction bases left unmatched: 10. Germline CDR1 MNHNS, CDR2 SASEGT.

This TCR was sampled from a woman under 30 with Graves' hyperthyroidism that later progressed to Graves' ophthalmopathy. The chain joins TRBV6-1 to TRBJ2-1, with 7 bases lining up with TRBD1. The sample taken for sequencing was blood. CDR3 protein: CASSEEQGTPYEQFF. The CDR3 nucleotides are TGTGCCAGCAGTGAAGAACAGGGGACGCCCTACGAGCAGTTCTTC.